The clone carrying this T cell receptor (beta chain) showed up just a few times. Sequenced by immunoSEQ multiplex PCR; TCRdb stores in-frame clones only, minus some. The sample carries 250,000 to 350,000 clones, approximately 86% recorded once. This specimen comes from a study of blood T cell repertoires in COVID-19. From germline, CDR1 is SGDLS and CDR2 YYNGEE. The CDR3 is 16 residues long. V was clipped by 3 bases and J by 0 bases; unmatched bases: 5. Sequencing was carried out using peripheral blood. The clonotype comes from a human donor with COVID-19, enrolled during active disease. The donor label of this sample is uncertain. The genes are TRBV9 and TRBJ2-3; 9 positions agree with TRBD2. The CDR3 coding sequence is TGTGCCAGCAGCGGACTAGCGGACCCTAGCACAGATACGCAGTATTTT. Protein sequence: CASSGLADPSTDTQYF.